Listed below are T cell receptor beta chains from one sample, sequenced in a study of CD8 T cells in Susac syndrome. TCRdb re-called the immunoSEQ multiplex PCR reads with MiXCR, one entry per CDR3 protein. The profile shows some 400,000 distinct CDR3 sequences, 85% to 90% of them singletons. Sequenced sample: CD8+ T cells from PBMCs. These TCRs come from a human donor with multiple sclerosis. Both conserved end residues are part of each CDR3. A D gene is named only where the DNA matches it firmly. Clone size is given for some rows only: seen once, a few or many times, or a class if the clone is expanded.

abundance,v_gene,j_gene,d_gene,CDR3nt,CDR3aa
few,TRBV6-2/TRBV6-3,TRBJ2-2,TRBD1,TGTGCCAGCAGTTACTCAGGGGACAGCGATGATTCGAACACCGGGGAGCTGTTTTTT,CASSYSGDSDDSNTGELFF
-,TRBV28,TRBJ2-7,TRBD1,TGTGCCAGCAGTTTTGGTCCACAGGGGAACTCCTACGAGCAGTACTTC,CASSFGPQGNSYEQYF
-,TRBV27,TRBJ2-1,-,TGTGCCAGCAGTTTTGGGGTAGACAATGAGCAGTTCTTC,CASSFGVDNEQFF
-,TRBV7-6,TRBJ1-2,-,TGTGCCAGCAGCCCACCCCAGGGGATTAATGGCTACACCTTC,CASSPPQGINGYTF
-,TRBV4-1,TRBJ2-7,TRBD1,TGCGCCAGCAGCCAAGATTTGGGACAGGGAAACCTCGAGCAGTACTTC,CASSQDLGQGNLEQYF
-,TRBV6-1,TRBJ1-1,-,TGTGCCAGCAGTGAAGGGCCAGGGCGAGGGACTGAAGCTTTCTTT,CASSEGPGRGTEAFF
-,TRBV7-9,TRBJ2-7,-,TGTGCCAGCAGCCCGCTGGCCAGGCAGTCCTACGAGCAGTACTTC,CASSPLARQSYEQYF
-,TRBV29-1,TRBJ2-2,-,TGCAGCGTTGAGTTGTGGGGCACCGGGGAGCTGTTTTTT,CSVELWGTGELFF
once,TRBV25-1,TRBJ2-3,-,TGTGCCAGCAGTGAACTGGGGGGTTACACAGATACGCAGTATTTT,CASSELGGYTDTQYF
-,TRBV13,TRBJ2-2,-,TGTGCCAGCAGCTTAGGTTCCCCCTACAGGGCCGGGGAGCTGTTTTTT,CASSLGSPYRAGELFF
-,TRBV7-3,TRBJ2-1,-,TGTGCCAGCAGTCCCCTAGGGGATCTCGATGAGCAGTTCTTC,CASSPLGDLDEQFF
-,TRBV6-1,TRBJ2-2,TRBD1,TGTGCCAGCAGGACTGGACAGGGCGGGTCCGGGGAGCTGTTTTTT,CASRTGQGGSGELFF
-,TRBV5-1,TRBJ1-2,TRBD1,TGCGCCAGCAGCTCGACACTCGCGGGACAGGGTACAGGCTACACCTTC,CASSSTLAGQGTGYTF
-,TRBV6-4,TRBJ2-2,-,TGTGCCAGCAGTGACTCGATGTTTGGGGCCGGGGAGCTGTTTTTT,CASSDSMFGAGELFF
-,TRBV30,TRBJ1-1,-,TGTGCCTTGAGGCGGAACACTGAAGCTTTCTTT,CALRRNTEAFF
-,TRBV12-3/TRBV12-4,TRBJ2-3,-,TGTGCCAGCAGTTTTCACCCACGGGCGGGGTTTACAGATACGCAGTATTTT,CASSFHPRAGFTDTQYF
-,TRBV29-1,TRBJ1-1,TRBD1,TGCAGCGTGTCCGGGACAGGGACTGCTGAAGCTTTCTTT,CSVSGTGTAEAFF